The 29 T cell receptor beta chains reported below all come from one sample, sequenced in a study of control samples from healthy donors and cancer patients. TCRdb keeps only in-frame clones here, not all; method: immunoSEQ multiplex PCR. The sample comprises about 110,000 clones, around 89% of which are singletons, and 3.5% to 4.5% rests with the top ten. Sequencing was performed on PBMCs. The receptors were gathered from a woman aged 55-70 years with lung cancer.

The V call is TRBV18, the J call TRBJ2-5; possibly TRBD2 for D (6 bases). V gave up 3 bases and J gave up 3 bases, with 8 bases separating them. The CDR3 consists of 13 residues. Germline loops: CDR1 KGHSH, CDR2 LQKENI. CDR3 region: CASSPGGEETQYF. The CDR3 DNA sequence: TGTGCCAGCTCACCCGGGGGTGAAGAGACCCAGTACTTC.

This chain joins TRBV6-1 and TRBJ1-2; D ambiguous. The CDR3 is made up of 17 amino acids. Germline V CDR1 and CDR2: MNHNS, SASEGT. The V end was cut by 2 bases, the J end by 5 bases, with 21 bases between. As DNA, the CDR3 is TGTGCCAGCAGTGAATATAGTCGGGTAGGAGCTGATTATGGCTACACCTTC. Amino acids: CASSEYSRVGADYGYTF.

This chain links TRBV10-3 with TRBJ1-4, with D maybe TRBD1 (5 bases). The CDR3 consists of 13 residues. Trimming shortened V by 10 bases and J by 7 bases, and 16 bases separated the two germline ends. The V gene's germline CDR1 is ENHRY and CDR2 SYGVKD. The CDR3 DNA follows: TGTGCCACCAGCCAGGCAGGGAGTGAAAAACTGTTTTTT. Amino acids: CATSQAGSEKLFF.

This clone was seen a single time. The CDR3 loop reads CASSLAEYEQYF. The CDR3, as DNA: TGTGCCAGCAGCCTCGCAGAATACGAGCAGTACTTC. This chain joins TRBV3-1 (or the pseudogene TRBV3-2) and TRBJ2-7; D remains ambiguous. V lost 4 bases, J lost 4 bases, and 8 bases lay in between. The CDR3 has 12 residues. Germline loops: CDR1 LGHDT, CDR2 YNNKEL (reference sequence).

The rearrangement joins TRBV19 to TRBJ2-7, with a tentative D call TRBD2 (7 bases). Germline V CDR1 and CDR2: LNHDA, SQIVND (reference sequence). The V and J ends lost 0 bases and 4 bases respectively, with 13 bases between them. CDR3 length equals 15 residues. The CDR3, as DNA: TGTGCCAGTAGTATAGATTCCGGGGGGCCTTACGAGCAGTACTTC. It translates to CASSIDSGGPYEQYF.

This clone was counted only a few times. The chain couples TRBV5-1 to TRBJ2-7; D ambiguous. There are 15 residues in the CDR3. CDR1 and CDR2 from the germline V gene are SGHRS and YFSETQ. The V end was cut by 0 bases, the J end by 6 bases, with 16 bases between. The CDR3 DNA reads TGCGCCAGCAGCTTGGCCGTGGGTACTCCCCTCGAGCAGTACTTC. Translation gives CASSLAVGTPLEQYF.

Here the CDR3 DNA reads TGTGCCAGCAGCCCTACAAGGAGTAGGTCCTACACAGATACGCAGTATTTT. This codes for CASSPTRSRSYTDTQYF. The chain recombines TRBV14 with TRBJ2-3; D uncertain. Germline V CDR1 and CDR2: SGHDN, FVKESK. The germline V and J ends were trimmed by 4 bases and 2 bases, with 19 bases remaining between them. There are 17 residues in the CDR3.

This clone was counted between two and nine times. CDR3 loop: CAWTGHRGSSYEQYF. DNA for the CDR3: TGTGCCTGGACAGGACACAGGGGAAGCTCCTACGAGCAGTACTTC. This chain connects TRBV30 to TRBJ2-7; 7 positions match TRBD1. CDR1 and CDR2 (germline): GTSNPN, SVGIG (reference sequence). The CDR3 consists of 15 residues. The trim removed 4 bases at V and 0 bases at J, leaving 9 bases unmatched.

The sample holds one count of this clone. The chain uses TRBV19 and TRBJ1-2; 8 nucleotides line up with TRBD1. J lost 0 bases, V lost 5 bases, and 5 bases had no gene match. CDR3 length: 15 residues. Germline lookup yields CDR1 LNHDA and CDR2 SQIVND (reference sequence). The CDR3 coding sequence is TGTGCCAGTAGTTTCGACAGGGGAGCTAACTATGGCTACACCTTC. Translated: CASSFDRGANYGYTF. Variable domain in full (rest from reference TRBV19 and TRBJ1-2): DGGITQSPKYLFRKEGQNVTLSCEQNLNHDAMYWYRQDPGQGLRLIYYSQIVNDFQKGDIAEGYSVSREKKESFPLTVTSAQKNPTAFYLCASSFDRGANYGYTFGSGTRLTVV.

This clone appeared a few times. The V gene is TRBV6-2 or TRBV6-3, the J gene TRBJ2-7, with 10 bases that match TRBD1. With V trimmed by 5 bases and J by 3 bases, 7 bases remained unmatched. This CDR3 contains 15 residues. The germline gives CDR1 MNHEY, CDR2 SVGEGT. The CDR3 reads CASSTTRDRGYEQYF. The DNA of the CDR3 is TGTGCCAGCAGTACTACTCGGGACAGGGGCTACGAGCAGTACTTC.

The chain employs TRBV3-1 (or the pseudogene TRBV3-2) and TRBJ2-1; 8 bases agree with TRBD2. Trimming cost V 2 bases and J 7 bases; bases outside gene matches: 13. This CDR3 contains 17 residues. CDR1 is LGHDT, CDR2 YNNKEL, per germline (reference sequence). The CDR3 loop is CASSQRAAGGTGNEQFF. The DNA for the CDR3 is TGTGCCAGCAGCCAAAGGGCTGCGGGAGGAACGGGGAATGAGCAGTTCTTC.

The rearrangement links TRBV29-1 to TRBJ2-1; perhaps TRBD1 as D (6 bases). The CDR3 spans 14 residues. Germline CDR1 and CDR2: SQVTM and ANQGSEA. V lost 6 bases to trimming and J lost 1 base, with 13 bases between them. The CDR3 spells CSVVTGISYNEQFF. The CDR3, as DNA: TGCAGCGTGGTTACAGGGATTTCCTACAATGAGCAGTTCTTC.

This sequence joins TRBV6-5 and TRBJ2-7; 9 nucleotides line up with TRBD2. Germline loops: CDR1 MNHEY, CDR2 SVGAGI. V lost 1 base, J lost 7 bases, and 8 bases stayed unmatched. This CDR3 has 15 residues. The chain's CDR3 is CASSYFAGGQGEQYF. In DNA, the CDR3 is TGTGCCAGCAGTTACTTCGCGGGAGGGCAGGGGGAGCAGTACTTC.

The CDR3 here is CASGSGQGSSYNEQFF. In DNA, the CDR3 is TGTGCTAGTGGTTCCGGACAGGGGAGCTCCTACAATGAGCAGTTCTTC. J is TRBJ2-1 and V is TRBV12-5; 9 nucleotides agree with TRBD1. With 4 bases clipped from V and 0 bases from J, the junction kept 4 bases outside the gene matches. This CDR3 has 16 residues. CDR1 and CDR2 (germline): LGHNT, FRNRAP.

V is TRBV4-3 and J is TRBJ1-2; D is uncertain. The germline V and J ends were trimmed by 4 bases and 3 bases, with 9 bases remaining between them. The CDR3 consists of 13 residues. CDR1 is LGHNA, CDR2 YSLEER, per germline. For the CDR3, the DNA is TGCGCCAGCAGCCCTACAGTTGACTATGGCTACACCTTC. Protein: CASSPTVDYGYTF.

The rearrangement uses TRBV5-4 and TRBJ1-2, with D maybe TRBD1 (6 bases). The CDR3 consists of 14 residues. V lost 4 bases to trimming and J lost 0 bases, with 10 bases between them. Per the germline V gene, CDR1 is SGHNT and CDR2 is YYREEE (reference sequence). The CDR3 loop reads CASSEDRTNYGYTF. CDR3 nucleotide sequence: TGTGCCAGCAGCGAAGACAGGACTAACTATGGCTACACCTTC. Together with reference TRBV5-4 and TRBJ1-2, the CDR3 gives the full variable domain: ETGVTQSPTHLIKTRGQQVTLRCSSQSGHNTVSWYQQALGQGPQFIFQYYREEENGRGNFPPRFSGLQFPNYSSELNVNALELDDSALYLCASSEDRTNYGYTFGSGTRLTVV.

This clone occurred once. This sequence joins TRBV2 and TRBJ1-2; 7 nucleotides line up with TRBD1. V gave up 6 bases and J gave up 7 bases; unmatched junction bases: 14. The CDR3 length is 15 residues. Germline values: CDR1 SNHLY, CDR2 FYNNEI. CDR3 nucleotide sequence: TGTGCCAGCAGCAACGAGGGGGCCACCGGGGGTGGCTACACCTTC. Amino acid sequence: CASSNEGATGGGYTF.

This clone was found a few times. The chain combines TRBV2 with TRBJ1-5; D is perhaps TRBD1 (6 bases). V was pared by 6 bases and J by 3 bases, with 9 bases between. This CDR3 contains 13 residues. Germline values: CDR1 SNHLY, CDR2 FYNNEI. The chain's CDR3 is CASRSGVNQPQHF. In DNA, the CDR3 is TGTGCCAGCAGGTCAGGGGTCAATCAGCCCCAGCATTTT.

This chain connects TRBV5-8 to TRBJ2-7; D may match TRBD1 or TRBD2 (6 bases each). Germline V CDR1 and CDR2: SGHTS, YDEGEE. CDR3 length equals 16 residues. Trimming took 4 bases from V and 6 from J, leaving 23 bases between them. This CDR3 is CASSPAFLGGRREQYF. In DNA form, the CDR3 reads TGTGCCAGCAGCCCGGCCTTTCTAGGGGGGCGTCGCGAGCAGTACTTC.

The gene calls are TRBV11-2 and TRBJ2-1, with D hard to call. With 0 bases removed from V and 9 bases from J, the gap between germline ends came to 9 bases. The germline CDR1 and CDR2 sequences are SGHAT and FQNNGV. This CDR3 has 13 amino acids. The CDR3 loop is CASSLDRVREQFF. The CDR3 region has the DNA TGTGCCAGCAGCTTAGATCGGGTTCGTGAGCAGTTCTTC.

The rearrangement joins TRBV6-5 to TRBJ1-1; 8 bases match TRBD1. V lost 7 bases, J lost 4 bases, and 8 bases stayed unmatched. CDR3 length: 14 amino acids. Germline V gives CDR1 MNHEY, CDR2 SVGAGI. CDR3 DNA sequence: TGTGCCAGCATCTACGCCGACAGGGGCACTGAAGCTTTCTTT. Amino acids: CASIYADRGTEAFF.

This CDR3 reads CASGSTDTQYF. The CDR3 DNA reads as TGTGCCAGCGGAAGCACAGATACGCAGTATTTT. The chain links TRBV12-3 or TRBV12-4 to TRBJ2-3; D not resolved. Between the trimmed V and J ends, which lost 8 bases and 0 bases, there was a span of 3 bases. The CDR3 is made up of 11 amino acids.

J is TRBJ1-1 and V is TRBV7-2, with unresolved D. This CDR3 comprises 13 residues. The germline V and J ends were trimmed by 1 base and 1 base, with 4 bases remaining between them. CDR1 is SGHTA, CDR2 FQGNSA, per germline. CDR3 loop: CASSLVENTEAFF. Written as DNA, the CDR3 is TGTGCCAGCAGCTTAGTCGAGAACACTGAAGCTTTCTTT.

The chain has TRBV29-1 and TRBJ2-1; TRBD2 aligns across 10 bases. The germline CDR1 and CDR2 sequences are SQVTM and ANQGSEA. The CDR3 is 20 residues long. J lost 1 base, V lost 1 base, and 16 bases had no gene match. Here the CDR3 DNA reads TGCAGCGTTGAAGCACCGGGACTAGCGAGATACTGGGGATCCTACAATGAGCAGTTCTTC. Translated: CSVEAPGLARYWGSYNEQFF.

This chain's CDR3 is CASSPTSGGATDTQYF. As DNA, the CDR3 is TGCGCCAGCAGCCCCACTAGCGGGGGGGCAACAGATACGCAGTATTTT. This chain connects TRBV4-3 to TRBJ2-3; 13 bases are a match to TRBD2. Germline V gives CDR1 LGHNA, CDR2 YSLEER. Trimming cost V 4 bases and J 3 bases; bases outside gene matches: 4. This CDR3 is built from 16 residues.

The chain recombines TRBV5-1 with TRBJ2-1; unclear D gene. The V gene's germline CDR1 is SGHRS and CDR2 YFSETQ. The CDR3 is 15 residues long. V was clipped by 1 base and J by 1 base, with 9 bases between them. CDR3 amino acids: CASSLHQESYNEQFF. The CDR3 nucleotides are TGCGCCAGCAGCTTGCACCAGGAGTCCTACAATGAGCAGTTCTTC.

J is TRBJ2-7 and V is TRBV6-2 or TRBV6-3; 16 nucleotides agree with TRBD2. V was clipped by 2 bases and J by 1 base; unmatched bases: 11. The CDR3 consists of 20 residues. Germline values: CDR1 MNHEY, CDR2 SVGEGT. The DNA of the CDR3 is TGTGCCAGCAGTTACCCGGGACTAGCGGGGGGGCCGTTGAAGTCCTACGAGCAGTACTTC. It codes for CASSYPGLAGGPLKSYEQYF.

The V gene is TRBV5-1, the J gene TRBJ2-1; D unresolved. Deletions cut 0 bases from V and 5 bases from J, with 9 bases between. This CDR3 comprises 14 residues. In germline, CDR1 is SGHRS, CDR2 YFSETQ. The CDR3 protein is CASSLGTADNEQFF. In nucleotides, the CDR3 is TGCGCCAGCAGCTTGGGTACAGCAGACAATGAGCAGTTCTTC. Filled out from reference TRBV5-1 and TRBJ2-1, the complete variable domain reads KAGVTQTPRYLIKTRGQQVTLSCSPISGHRSVSWYQQTPGQGLQFLFEYFSETQRNKGNFPGRFSGRQFSNSRSEMNVSTLELGDSALYLCASSLGTADNEQFFGPGTRLTVL.

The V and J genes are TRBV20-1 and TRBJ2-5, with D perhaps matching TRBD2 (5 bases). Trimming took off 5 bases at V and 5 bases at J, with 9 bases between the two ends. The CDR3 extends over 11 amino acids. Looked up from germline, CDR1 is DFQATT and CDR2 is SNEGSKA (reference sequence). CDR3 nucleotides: TGCAGTGCTGTGTGGGAGGAGACCCAGTACTTC. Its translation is CSAVWEETQYF.